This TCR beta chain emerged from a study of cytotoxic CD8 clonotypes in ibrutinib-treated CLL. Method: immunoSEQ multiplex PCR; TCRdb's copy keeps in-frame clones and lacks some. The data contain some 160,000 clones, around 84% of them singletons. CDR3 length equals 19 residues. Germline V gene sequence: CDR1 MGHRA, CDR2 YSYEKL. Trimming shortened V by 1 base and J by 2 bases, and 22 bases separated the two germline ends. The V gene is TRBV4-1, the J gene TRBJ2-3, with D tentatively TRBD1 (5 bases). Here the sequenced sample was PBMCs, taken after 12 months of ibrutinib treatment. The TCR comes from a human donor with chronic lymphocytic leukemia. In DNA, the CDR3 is TGCGCCAGCAGCCAAGTCGGGCCTCGACAGCCAAACACCACAGATACGCAGTATTTT. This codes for CASSQVGPRQPNTTDTQYF.